Given below is one TCR beta chain in context. Its antigen remains unidentified. This CDR3 is built from 15 residues. Germline values: CDR1 SGDLS, CDR2 YYNGEE. V was trimmed by 0 bases and J by 7 bases, leaving 17 bases between them. The data derive from a study of blood T cells in healthy people across ages. Study results and limitations: Reliance upon unsorted PBMCs precluded definitive naive versus antigen-experienced comparison. Observed TCR beta diversity showed a strong correlation with the percentage of naive T cells as measured by flow cytometry.

The second PCR ran about 6 to 11 cycles with a sample-barcoded 5' primer and J-beta primers. The template-switch adaptor was a 5' adaptor with 12 random nucleotides. It tagged each cDNA molecule. Each CDR3 protein is one row after TCRdb ran MiXCR on the 5' RACE reads. In the table there are just under 900,000 distinct CDR3 sequences, 29% of which are singletons. Sequencing was carried out using blood. This TCR was sampled from a woman aged 80 or over in good health. The chain links TRBV9 to TRBJ2-7; the D call may be TRBD1 or TRBD2 (5 bases each). CDR3 bases: TGTGCCAGCAGCGTAGGAGGGGCTGGTTTTGAGGAGCAGTACTTC. Amino acid sequence: CASSVGGAGFEEQYF.